The rows below give T cell receptor beta chains drawn from one sample of a study of shared clonotypes between healthy human individuals. The repertoire was sequenced with immunoSEQ multiplex PCR; TCRdb's copy has only in-frame clones and lacks some. The sample carries fewer than 600,000 clones, around 78% recorded once. Sequenced: PBMCs. These receptor sequences come from a middle-aged woman in good health. Some clones in this sample may be carry-over from other donors' samples. Both conserved end residues are part of each CDR3. Each record gives: clone size, D gene, V gene, J gene, CDR3 DNA, CDR3 protein. A D gene is named only where the DNA matches it firmly. Size tells how often a clone was seen (once, few, many) or the class of an expanded clone, and some rows leave it out.

size: -; D: TRBD1; V: TRBV6-5; J: TRBJ1-1; DNA: TGTGCCAGCAGTTACGTCCCTGACAGGGTCAGCACTGAAGCTTTCTTT; CDR3: CASSYVPDRVSTEAFF
size: -; D: TRBD1; V: TRBV7-8; J: TRBJ1-5; DNA: TGTGCCAGCAGCTTAGGACAGGGGAATCAGCCCCAGCATTTT; CDR3: CASSLGQGNQPQHF
size: -; D: -; V: TRBV5-1; J: TRBJ2-3; DNA: TGCGCCAGCAGCTTGGAAGGTAGTAATACGCAGTATTTT; CDR3: CASSLEGSNTQYF
size: -; D: -; V: TRBV10-3; J: TRBJ1-2; DNA: TGTGCCACCCTACGGGACAACCCATATGGCTACACCTTC; CDR3: CATLRDNPYGYTF
size: -; D: TRBD2; V: TRBV18; J: TRBJ2-1; DNA: TGTGCCAGCTCACCAGGTCGGGCGGGAGCTTACAATGAGCAGTTCTTC; CDR3: CASSPGRAGAYNEQFF
size: -; D: -; V: TRBV28; J: TRBJ1-2; DNA: TGTGCCAGCAGTTTATTTGAGTTCTATGGCTACACCTTC; CDR3: CASSLFEFYGYTF
size: -; D: -; V: TRBV25-1; J: TRBJ1-5; DNA: TGTGCCAGCAGTCAATGGGGTAGCAATCAGCCCCAGCATTTT; CDR3: CASSQWGSNQPQHF
size: -; D: -; V: TRBV6-6; J: TRBJ1-4; DNA: TGTGCCAGCAGTTCAGTGTCAGGAAATGAAAAACTGTTTTTT; CDR3: CASSSVSGNEKLFF
size: -; D: -; V: TRBV7-9; J: TRBJ2-2; DNA: TGTGCCATCCAGGACCCAAACACCGGGGAGCTGTTTTTT; CDR3: CAIQDPNTGELFF
size: -; D: TRBD2; V: TRBV9; J: TRBJ2-1; DNA: TGTGCCAGCAGCGTATTCGCAGCGGGGCCTCGGGATGAGCAGTTCTTC; CDR3: CASSVFAAGPRDEQFF
size: -; D: -; V: TRBV23-1; J: TRBJ2-5; DNA: TGCGCCAGCAGTCAATTCCGCCTCGGGCAAGAGACCCAGTACTTC; CDR3: CASSQFRLGQETQYF
size: -; D: TRBD1; V: TRBV10-3; J: TRBJ2-5; DNA: TGTGCCATCAGTGAAGGGACAGGCCCGTCGACCCAGTACTTC; CDR3: CAISEGTGPSTQYF
size: -; D: TRBD1; V: TRBV6-1; J: TRBJ1-5; DNA: TGTGCCAGCGAACAGGGGGCGTGGAATCAGCCCCAGCATTTT; CDR3: CASEQGAWNQPQHF
size: -; D: -; V: TRBV4-2; J: TRBJ2-4; DNA: TGTGCCAGCAGCTCCGTGGAAAACATTCAGTACTTC; CDR3: CASSSVENIQYF
size: -; D: -; V: TRBV5-1; J: TRBJ2-1; DNA: TGCGCCAGCAGCATTGAGGGGAATGAGCAGTTCTTC; CDR3: CASSIEGNEQFF
size: -; D: TRBD2; V: TRBV18; J: TRBJ2-4; DNA: TGTGCCAGCTCACCAGCGGGGGTTGAGGGCATTCAGTACTTC; CDR3: CASSPAGVEGIQYF
size: -; D: -; V: TRBV6-1; J: TRBJ2-2; DNA: TGTGCCAGCAGTGCGGGACGGAACACCGGGGAGCTGTTTTTT; CDR3: CASSAGRNTGELFF
size: -; D: -; V: TRBV28; J: TRBJ2-4; DNA: TGTGCCAGCCGCCGGGACATAGTGAACATTCAGTACTTC; CDR3: CASRRDIVNIQYF
size: -; D: -; V: TRBV7-9; J: TRBJ1-2; DNA: TGTGCCAGCAGCTTATCCGCATCCTATGGCTACACCTTC; CDR3: CASSLSASYGYTF
size: -; D: -; V: TRBV30; J: TRBJ2-5; DNA: TGTGCCTGGACCCGGACGGGGGAGACCCAGTACTTC; CDR3: CAWTRTGETQYF
size: -; D: -; V: TRBV6-1; J: TRBJ2-3; DNA: TGTGCCAGCAGTGAAGCCCTGGACAGGGCGGGGGGAGATACGCAGTATTTT; CDR3: CASSEALDRAGGDTQYF
size: -; D: -; V: TRBV27; J: TRBJ1-1; DNA: TGTGCCAGCAGTTCCCGTTGGGACATGAACACTGAAGCTTTCTTT; CDR3: CASSSRWDMNTEAFF
size: once; D: -; V: TRBV11-2; J: TRBJ2-2; DNA: TGTGCCAGCAACCGACAGCCGATGAACACCGGGGAGCTGTTTTTT; CDR3: CASNRQPMNTGELFF
size: few; D: -; V: TRBV30; J: TRBJ1-2; DNA: TGTGCCTGGAGTGTGGGTGACTATGGCTACACCTTC; CDR3: CAWSVGDYGYTF
size: -; D: -; V: TRBV5-1; J: TRBJ2-3; DNA: TGCGCCAGCAGCTACGGCGGGGCCAATGCGGATACGCAGTATTTT; CDR3: CASSYGGANADTQYF
size: -; D: TRBD1; V: TRBV28; J: TRBJ2-5; DNA: TGTGCCAGCAGTTTCTTACCGGGACAGCGACAAGAGACCCAGTACTTC; CDR3: CASSFLPGQRQETQYF